What follows describes a single T cell receptor (beta chain). Clones were sequenced by immunoSEQ multiplex PCR, and TCRdb holds only the in-frame ones, with some missing. The repertoire holds tens of thousands of clones, with roughly 90% as singletons. The source of the sample is a study of OX40 agonist ivuxolimab in advanced cancers. V lost 2 bases and J 0 bases, leaving 10 bases between the germline ends. Germline V lookup: CDR1 MNHNY, CDR2 SVGAGI (reference sequence). The CDR3 extends over 15 amino acids. The chain has TRBV6-6 and TRBJ1-1, with D tentatively TRBD1 (5 bases). The TCR comes from an adult with an advanced solid tumor such as melanoma, head and neck, liver or kidney cancer. Sequencing used CD4+ or CD8+ T cells sorted from blood, obtained in a trial of the OX40 agonist ivuxolimab. CDR3 sequence (DNA): TGTGCCAGCAGTTACGCAGGGTACATGAACACTGAAGCTTTCTTT. This codes for CASSYAGYMNTEAFF.